This T cell receptor beta chain was recovered during a study of T cell repertoires in cytomegalovirus infection. Study background: Recently identified HLA-C-restricted CMV epitopes were used, and well-studied HLA-B-restricted CMV epitopes were used as well. In public TCR beta signatures, there were indications of both CMV infection and matching HLA type. Notes on the study in general: Carriers of CMV and the relevant HLA type were discriminated by public TCR beta frequency. Within the response measured ex vivo, HLA-C-restricted CMV-specific TCR beta clonotypes were dominant.

TCRdb recomputed calls from the reads with MiXCR, one row per CDR3 protein. Of about 340,000 distinct CDR3 sequences in the sample, roughly 29% were seen once. This CDR3 contains 15 residues. Germline CDR1 reads ENHRY; CDR2 reads SYGVKD. V lost 3 bases and J lost 3; bases outside the gene matches: 7. About this clonotype itself: Antigen: not known.

Specimen: cultured PBMCs, collected from culture after CMV antigen stimulation. The chain links TRBV10-3 to TRBJ1-2; 7 bases fit TRBD1. This sequence was found in a human donor in good health (CMV status not recorded). Some clones in this sample may be carry-over from other donors' samples. DNA of the CDR3: TGTGCCATCAGTGAACGCAGGGGGATTTACTATGGCTACACCTTC. Protein sequence: CAISERRGIYYGYTF.